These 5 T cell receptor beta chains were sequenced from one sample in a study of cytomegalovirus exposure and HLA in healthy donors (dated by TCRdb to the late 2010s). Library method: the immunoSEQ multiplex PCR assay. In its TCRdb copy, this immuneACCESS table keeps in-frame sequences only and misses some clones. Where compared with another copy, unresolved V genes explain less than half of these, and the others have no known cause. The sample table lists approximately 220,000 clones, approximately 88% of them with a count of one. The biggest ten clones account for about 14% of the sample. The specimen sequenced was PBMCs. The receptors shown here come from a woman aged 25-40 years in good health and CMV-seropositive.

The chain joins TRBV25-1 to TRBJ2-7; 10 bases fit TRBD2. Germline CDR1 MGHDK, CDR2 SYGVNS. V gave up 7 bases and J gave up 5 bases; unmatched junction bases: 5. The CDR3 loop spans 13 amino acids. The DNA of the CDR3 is TGTGCCAGCACCTTAGCGGGAGGTGACGAGCAGTACTTC. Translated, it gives CASTLAGGDEQYF.

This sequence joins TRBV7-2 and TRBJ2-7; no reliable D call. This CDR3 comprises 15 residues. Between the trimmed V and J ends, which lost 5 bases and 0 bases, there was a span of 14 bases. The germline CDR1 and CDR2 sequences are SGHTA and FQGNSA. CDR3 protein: CASSPWAEISYEQYF. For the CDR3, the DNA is TGTGCCAGCAGCCCATGGGCGGAGATCTCCTACGAGCAGTACTTC.

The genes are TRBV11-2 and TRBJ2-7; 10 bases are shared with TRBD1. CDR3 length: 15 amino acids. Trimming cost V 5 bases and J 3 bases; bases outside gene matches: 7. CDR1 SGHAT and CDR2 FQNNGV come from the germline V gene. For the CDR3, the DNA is TGTGCCAGCAGCCCGCCGGGGACAGGGGTCTACGAGCAGTACTTC. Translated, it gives CASSPPGTGVYEQYF. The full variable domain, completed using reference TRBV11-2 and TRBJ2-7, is EAGVAQSPRYKIIEKRQSVAFWCNPISGHATLYWYQQILGQGPKLLIQFQNNGVVDDSQLPKDRFSAERLKGVDSTLKIQPAKLEDSAVYLCASSPPGTGVYEQYFGPGTRLTVT.

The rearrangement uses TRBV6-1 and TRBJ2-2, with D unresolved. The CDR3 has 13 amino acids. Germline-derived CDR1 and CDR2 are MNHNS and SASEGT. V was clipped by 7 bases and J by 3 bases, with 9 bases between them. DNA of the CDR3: TGTGCCAGCAATAGGGTGGACACCGGGGAGCTGTTTTTT. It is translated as CASNRVDTGELFF.

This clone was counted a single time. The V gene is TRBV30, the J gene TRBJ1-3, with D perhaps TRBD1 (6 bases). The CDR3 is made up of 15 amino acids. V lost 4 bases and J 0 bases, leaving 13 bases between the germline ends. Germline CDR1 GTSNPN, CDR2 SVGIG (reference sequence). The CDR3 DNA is TGTGCCTGGAACAGGGATGCTATCTCTGGAAACACCATATATTTT. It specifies CAWNRDAISGNTIYF.